These T cell receptor beta chains were read from a single sample in a study of blood T cells in healthy people across ages. TCRdb reprocessed the 5' RACE reads via MiXCR and lists one record per CDR3 protein. The sample records just over 1 million distinct CDR3 sequences, 40% to 50% being singletons. Source material: blood. The receptors stem from a woman in her fifties or sixties in good health. The CDR3 runs from the conserved cysteine through the conserved F or W. The order of the fields is clone size, J gene, D gene, V gene, CDR3 DNA, CDR3 protein. A D gene is named only where the DNA matches it firmly. Rows may omit the clone size; those that give it use once, few, many or a size class.

clone size: few
J gene: TRBJ2-3
D gene: TRBD1
V gene: TRBV5-1
CDR3 DNA: TGCGCCAGCAGGTCCGGGACAGGGGGCACAGATACGCAGTATTTT
CDR3 protein: CASRSGTGGTDTQYF

clone size: few
J gene: TRBJ2-5
D gene: .
V gene: TRBV20-1
CDR3 DNA: TGCAGTGCGGAATGGGGGACCCAAGAGACCCAGTACTTC
CDR3 protein: CSAEWGTQETQYF

clone size: .
J gene: TRBJ2-1
D gene: TRBD2
V gene: TRBV24-1
CDR3 DNA: TGTGCCACCAGTGATCCCGGGACTAGCCCTGAGCAGTTCTTC
CDR3 protein: CATSDPGTSPEQFF

clone size: .
J gene: TRBJ2-1
D gene: .
V gene: TRBV28
CDR3 DNA: TGTGCCAGCAGTTTACGGGACGGTAGGGAGACCCAGTTCTTC
CDR3 protein: CASSLRDGRETQFF

clone size: .
J gene: TRBJ2-7
D gene: .
V gene: TRBV12-3/TRBV12-4
CDR3 DNA: TGTGCCAGCAGTTTAGCCCTCTTTGGCGAGCAGTACTTC
CDR3 protein: CASSLALFGEQYF

clone size: .
J gene: TRBJ1-4
D gene: .
V gene: TRBV10-3
CDR3 DNA: TGTGCCATCAGCCCCCGGACTGGTGAAAAACTGTTTTTT
CDR3 protein: CAISPRTGEKLFF

clone size: .
J gene: TRBJ1-4
D gene: .
V gene: TRBV28
CDR3 DNA: TGTGCCAGCAGTTTGTCGGGGAATGAAAAACTGTTTTTT
CDR3 protein: CASSLSGNEKLFF

clone size: .
J gene: TRBJ1-2
D gene: .
V gene: TRBV27
CDR3 DNA: TGTGCCAGCAGCTCAACTCCGGGACTCCGACACTATGGCTACACCTTC
CDR3 protein: CASSSTPGLRHYGYTF

clone size: few
J gene: TRBJ2-5
D gene: .
V gene: TRBV29-1
CDR3 DNA: TGCAGCGTGGCACAGGCGGGAGAGACCCAGTACTTC
CDR3 protein: CSVAQAGETQYF

clone size: .
J gene: TRBJ2-3
D gene: TRBD2
V gene: TRBV28
CDR3 DNA: TGTGCCAGCAGTTTATCCCCCGGGCGCGGGAGGGCCAAAGATACGCAGTATTTT
CDR3 protein: CASSLSPGRGRAKDTQYF

clone size: .
J gene: TRBJ2-1
D gene: TRBD2
V gene: TRBV7-8
CDR3 DNA: TGTGCCAGCAGCTTAGGGGAGGGCCGGGGGAATGAGCAGTTCTTC
CDR3 protein: CASSLGEGRGNEQFF

clone size: .
J gene: TRBJ2-2
D gene: TRBD2
V gene: TRBV29-1
CDR3 DNA: TGCAGCGTAACTAGCGGGAGTCGGAACACCGGGGAGCTGTTTTTT
CDR3 protein: CSVTSGSRNTGELFF

clone size: few
J gene: TRBJ2-7
D gene: TRBD1
V gene: TRBV7-9
CDR3 DNA: TGTGCCAGCAGCATCAGGACAGGGAGAACCTACGAGCAGTACTTC
CDR3 protein: CASSIRTGRTYEQYF

clone size: many
J gene: TRBJ2-3
D gene: TRBD2
V gene: TRBV15
CDR3 DNA: TGTGCCACCAGCGGACTAGCGGGCTTGGATACGCAGTATTTT
CDR3 protein: CATSGLAGLDTQYF

clone size: .
J gene: TRBJ2-1
D gene: TRBD2
V gene: TRBV12-3/TRBV12-4
CDR3 DNA: TGTGCCAGCAGTTTTGGGACTAGCGCCCTCGGGGAGCAGTTCTTC
CDR3 protein: CASSFGTSALGEQFF

clone size: few
J gene: TRBJ1-1
D gene: .
V gene: TRBV10-3
CDR3 DNA: TGTGCCATCAGTGTTGCAACCGGGGAGAGGACTGAAGCTTTCTTT
CDR3 protein: CAISVATGERTEAFF

clone size: few
J gene: TRBJ2-2
D gene: TRBD2
V gene: TRBV20-1
CDR3 DNA: TGCAGTGCTCGTCCTAGCGGGAGGCAACCCGGGGAGCTGTTTTTT
CDR3 protein: CSARPSGRQPGELFF

clone size: few
J gene: TRBJ2-3
D gene: .
V gene: TRBV7-3
CDR3 DNA: TGTGCCAGCAGCTTAGGAACGGGGTTGGATACGCAGTATTTT
CDR3 protein: CASSLGTGLDTQYF

clone size: .
J gene: TRBJ2-4
D gene: .
V gene: TRBV15
CDR3 DNA: TGTGCCACAGAGCTCATCCCACGGGAGTTGGTAGGGACCAAAAACATTCAGTACTTC
CDR3 protein: CATELIPRELVGTKNIQYF

clone size: .
J gene: TRBJ2-6
D gene: .
V gene: TRBV6-2/TRBV6-3
CDR3 DNA: TGTGCCAGCAGTTACTTGATACCGCACCCCCATCCCTCTGGGGCCAACGTCCTGACTTTC
CDR3 protein: CASSYLIPHPHPSGANVLTF

clone size: .
J gene: TRBJ1-4
D gene: TRBD1
V gene: TRBV11-2
CDR3 DNA: TGTGCCAGCAGTACCCGATGGAGGGACAGGACGGGTGAAAAACTGTTTTTT
CDR3 protein: CASSTRWRDRTGEKLFF

clone size: .
J gene: TRBJ2-7
D gene: .
V gene: TRBV5-5
CDR3 DNA: TGTGCCAGCAGGTCGGACTCCGAGCAGTACTTC
CDR3 protein: CASRSDSEQYF

clone size: .
J gene: TRBJ2-1
D gene: .
V gene: TRBV10-3
CDR3 DNA: TGTGCCAGCGTGGGGTTAACAAACAATGAGCAGTTCTTC
CDR3 protein: CASVGLTNNEQFF

clone size: .
J gene: TRBJ2-1
D gene: .
V gene: TRBV13
CDR3 DNA: TGTGCCAGCAGCCGCAAGGCGGTCAATGAGCAGTTCTTC
CDR3 protein: CASSRKAVNEQFF

clone size: .
J gene: TRBJ2-5
D gene: TRBD2
V gene: TRBV12-3/TRBV12-4
CDR3 DNA: TGTGCCAGCAGCCCCCGCGCGGGAGGATATGGAGAGCAGTACTTC
CDR3 protein: CASSPRAGGYGEQYF

clone size: many
J gene: TRBJ2-3
D gene: .
V gene: TRBV14
CDR3 DNA: TGTGCCAGCAGCCAAGATTGGTCCCCCGGAGATACGCAGTATTTT
CDR3 protein: CASSQDWSPGDTQYF

clone size: .
J gene: TRBJ2-5
D gene: TRBD2
V gene: TRBV12-3/TRBV12-4
CDR3 DNA: TGTGCCAGCAGTTCACACGGGGGGGAAGAGACCCAGTACTTC
CDR3 protein: CASSSHGGEETQYF

clone size: .
J gene: TRBJ1-1
D gene: .
V gene: TRBV4-1
CDR3 DNA: TGCGCCAGCAGCCCTCACGGCCAGAAAAACACTGAAGCTTTCTTT
CDR3 protein: CASSPHGQKNTEAFF

clone size: many
J gene: TRBJ2-7
D gene: .
V gene: TRBV29-1
CDR3 DNA: TGCAGCGTTGCTAGCATGGAGGGGGAGCAGTACTTC
CDR3 protein: CSVASMEGEQYF

clone size: few
J gene: TRBJ2-1
D gene: TRBD2
V gene: TRBV9
CDR3 DNA: TGTGCCAGCAGCACCGGACTAGGCTATGAGCAGTTCTTC
CDR3 protein: CASSTGLGYEQFF

clone size: many
J gene: TRBJ2-5
D gene: TRBD1
V gene: TRBV10-3
CDR3 DNA: TGTGCCATCAGTCCAGGGGGTCAAGAGACCCAGTACTTC
CDR3 protein: CAISPGGQETQYF

clone size: few
J gene: TRBJ2-3
D gene: TRBD1
V gene: TRBV20-1
CDR3 DNA: TGCAGTGGTAAGGGGGCAGGACCTGGAGATACGCAGTATTTT
CDR3 protein: CSGKGAGPGDTQYF

clone size: .
J gene: TRBJ1-6
D gene: .
V gene: TRBV7-2
CDR3 DNA: TGTGCCAGCAACCCGGTCGGGGGGCATAATTCACCCCTCCACTTT
CDR3 protein: CASNPVGGHNSPLHF

clone size: few
J gene: TRBJ2-1
D gene: .
V gene: TRBV7-9
CDR3 DNA: TGTGCCAGCAGGGACTGGATATATCCCACCGACACTTACAATGAGCAGTTCTTC
CDR3 protein: CASRDWIYPTDTYNEQFF

clone size: many
J gene: TRBJ2-7
D gene: .
V gene: TRBV6-5
CDR3 DNA: TGTGCCAGCAATAAAATAGGGCCTTACGAGCAGTACTTC
CDR3 protein: CASNKIGPYEQYF

clone size: .
J gene: TRBJ2-2
D gene: TRBD2
V gene: TRBV4-2
CDR3 DNA: TGTGCCAGCACACCTAGCGGAGCATCGAACACCGGGGAGCTGTTTTTT
CDR3 protein: CASTPSGASNTGELFF

clone size: .
J gene: TRBJ2-5
D gene: .
V gene: TRBV28
CDR3 DNA: TGTGCCAGCAGTTTGGGCCGGGGGAAGACCCAGTACTTC
CDR3 protein: CASSLGRGKTQYF

clone size: .
J gene: TRBJ1-5
D gene: .
V gene: TRBV2
CDR3 DNA: TGTGCCAGCAGTGACCAAGGGGGATGGAATCAGCCCCAGCATTTT
CDR3 protein: CASSDQGGWNQPQHF

clone size: many
J gene: TRBJ2-1
D gene: .
V gene: TRBV6-1
CDR3 DNA: TGTGCCATCGGGGAGTCCTACAATGAGCAGTTCTTC
CDR3 protein: CAIGESYNEQFF

clone size: .
J gene: TRBJ2-3
D gene: .
V gene: TRBV7-8
CDR3 DNA: TGTGCCAGCAGCTTCCCGAGGGCAGGGAAGGGTGGGTACACAGATACGCAGTATTTT
CDR3 protein: CASSFPRAGKGGYTDTQYF

clone size: .
J gene: TRBJ2-3
D gene: .
V gene: TRBV15
CDR3 DNA: TGTGCCACCAGCAAAAGACTAGAGGGGTGGGGGCAGTATTTT
CDR3 protein: CATSKRLEGWGQYF

clone size: .
J gene: TRBJ1-1
D gene: TRBD1
V gene: TRBV14
CDR3 DNA: TGTGCCAGCAGCCAAGATATCGGGACAGGGTTTAGGACTGAAGCTTTCTTT
CDR3 protein: CASSQDIGTGFRTEAFF